This T cell receptor (beta chain) stems from a study of CD8 T cells in ankylosing spondylitis. Notes on the study in general: There was a TCR beta motif, made of several highly homologous variants, that appeared characteristic of ankylosing spondylitis blood. Both synovial fluid and blood in reactive arthritis had previously been reported to carry some motif variants.

MiXCR was run by TCRdb on the 5' RACE reads, yielding one entry per CDR3 protein. Seen here are under 250,000 distinct CDR3 sequences, under 35% observed once, and the top ten hold 4% to 5%. This clonotype has just a few counts. Its antigen remains unidentified. The receptor comes from a male donor with ankylosing spondylitis or in good health (not recorded which). The sample comprised blood, either unsorted or a sorted T cell fraction (not recorded which).

The CDR3 coding sequence is TGTGCCAGCAGCCGCGGTGGGGGTATCAATGAGCAGTTCTTC. Residues: CASSRGGGINEQFF. V gene TRBV12-3 or TRBV12-4 combines with J gene TRBJ2-1; D is possibly TRBD1 or TRBD2 (5 bases each). V lost 6 bases, J lost 6 bases, and 15 bases lay in between. CDR3 size: 14 residues.